Below, 27 T cell receptor beta chains from the same sample are listed, as sequenced in a study of Tregs in tolerant kidney transplant recipients. The repertoire was sequenced with immunoSEQ multiplex PCR; TCRdb's copy has only in-frame clones and lacks some. There are some 55,000 clones in the sample; 83% occur only once, and 4% to 6.5% lies in the top ten. The sequencing sample was made of CD4+ T cells from blood. Receptors originate from a human donor in good health.

This sequence joins TRBV19 and TRBJ2-3; D might be TRBD2 (5 bases). Germline V gene sequence: CDR1 LNHDA, CDR2 SQIVND (reference sequence). This CDR3 comprises 16 residues. Trimming cost V 2 bases and J 3 bases, with 15 bases left between them. The DNA of the CDR3 is TGTGCCAGTAGTATATGGCGAGGGCCTGGAACAGATACGCAGTATTTT. It translates to CASSIWRGPGTDTQYF.

The CDR3 DNA reads as TGTGCCAGCAGCTTAGTGACGGGGGGGCCGAATACGCAGTATTTT. Residues: CASSLVTGGPNTQYF. This chain uses TRBV7-2 with TRBJ2-3, with 8 bases that match TRBD2. V trimming: 1 base; J trimming: 7 bases; junction bases outside the gene matches: 7. The CDR3 spans 15 residues. The germline CDR1 and CDR2 sequences are SGHTA and FQGNSA.

The sample holds one count of this clone. The V gene is TRBV4-2, the J gene TRBJ1-1; D is unclear. Germline V lookup: CDR1 LGHNA, CDR2 YNFKEQ. The CDR3 covers 15 residues. The V end lost 0 bases, the J end lost 1 base, and 9 bases lay between the germline ends. CDR3 in amino acids: CASSQEFGRNTEAFF. DNA for the CDR3: TGTGCCAGCAGCCAAGAGTTTGGCAGGAACACTGAAGCTTTCTTT.

V is TRBV2 and J is TRBJ2-1; 7 bases fit TRBD1. CDR1 and CDR2 (germline): SNHLY, FYNNEI. The CDR3 covers 16 residues. The junction had 17 bases not matched to a gene; V was cut back by 6 bases and J by 9 bases. CDR3 nucleotide sequence: TGTGCCAGCAGCGTTGAAAGACAGGGAAACAGCGGTGAGCAGTTCTTC. This sequence encodes CASSVERQGNSGEQFF.

The rearrangement links TRBV6-5 to TRBJ2-1; TRBD2 matches 13 bases. The CDR3 has 16 residues. Per the germline V gene, CDR1 is MNHEY and CDR2 is SVGAGI. Losses at the gene ends were 4 bases for V and 6 bases for J; bases not matched to a gene: 6. The chain's CDR3 is CASSSIGTSGINEQFF. The CDR3 coding sequence is TGTGCCAGCAGTTCCATCGGGACTAGCGGGATCAATGAGCAGTTCTTC.

The chain joins TRBV20-1 to TRBJ2-7; no reliable D call. Germline V gene sequence: CDR1 DFQATT, CDR2 SNEGSKA (reference sequence). The CDR3 has 11 residues. The V gene lost 6 bases and the J gene lost 4 bases, with 10 bases spanning the gap. The CDR3: CSAPRQYEQYF. CDR3 DNA sequence: TGCAGTGCCCCACGCCAGTACGAGCAGTACTTC.

This chain links TRBV30 with TRBJ1-2; D unresolved. This CDR3 has 14 amino acids. Germline V gives CDR1 GTSNPN, CDR2 SVGIG (reference sequence). Trimming cost V 6 bases and J 1 base, with 15 bases left between them. The DNA for the CDR3 is TGTGCCTGTCTCGGGATCCCGGTTAACTATGGCTACACCTTC. It codes for CACLGIPVNYGYTF.

This chain uses TRBV2 with TRBJ1-5; perhaps TRBD1 as D (5 bases). This CDR3 comprises 15 residues. Trimming removed 5 bases at V and 4 bases at J, with 15 bases between. Germline lookup yields CDR1 SNHLY and CDR2 FYNNEI. CDR3 sequence: CASSQWGKINQPQHF. Here the CDR3 DNA reads TGTGCCAGCAGTCAATGGGGCAAAATTAATCAGCCCCAGCATTTT. Based on the CDR3 plus reference TRBV2 and TRBJ1-5, the full variable domain is EPEVTQTPSHQVTQMGQEVILRCVPISNHLYFYWYRQILGQKVEFLVSFYNNEISEKSEIFDDQFSVERPDGSNFTLKIRSTKLEDSAMYFCASSQWGKINQPQHFGDGTRLSIL.

This rearrangement joins TRBV4-1 to TRBJ1-1; the match to TRBD1 covers 8 bases. The CDR3 runs to 15 residues. Germline assignment: CDR1 MGHRA and CDR2 YSYEKL. Unmatched junction bases numbered 8, after V lost 3 bases and J lost 5 bases. The CDR3 coding sequence is TGCGCCAGCAGCCACCTTGGACAGGGAGGGACTGAAGCTTTCTTT. It translates to CASSHLGQGGTEAFF.

The CDR3 bases are TGTGCCAGCAGCCCAAGTAAAAGGGTACAGGGCCGAGGAGGAGAGACCCAGTACTTC. It codes for CASSPSKRVQGRGGETQYF. The chain carries TRBV4-2 and TRBJ2-5, with a tentative D call TRBD1 (6 bases). Trimming pared 4 bases from V and 4 bases from J, leaving 28 bases between. CDR1 is LGHNA and CDR2 is YNFKEQ in the germline V gene. The CDR3 is made up of 19 amino acids.

J is TRBJ1-5 and V is TRBV6-6, with a tentative D call TRBD1 (5 bases). Trimming pared 0 bases from V and 8 bases from J, leaving 14 bases between. CDR3 length: 15 amino acids. The germline V gene encodes CDR1 MNHNY and CDR2 SVGAGI (reference sequence). The CDR3 DNA is TGTGCCAGCAGTTACTCCTCCGGGCCGGGGGAGCCCCAGCATTTT. Encoded protein: CASSYSSGPGEPQHF.

The genes are TRBV6-1 and TRBJ2-5; 7 nucleotides line up with TRBD2. From germline, CDR1 is MNHNS and CDR2 SASEGT. This CDR3 has 17 residues. V gave up 2 bases and J gave up 4 bases; unmatched junction bases: 13. DNA for the CDR3: TGTGCCAGCAGTGAACTCTTCGTTCCCGGCGGGGGAGAGACCCAGTACTTC. Protein product: CASSELFVPGGGETQYF.

This clone was found a few times. The chain is built from TRBV7-2 and TRBJ1-1; tentatively, D is TRBD1 (5 bases). The CDR3 totals 15 residues. Germline lookup yields CDR1 SGHTA and CDR2 FQGNSA. Trimming removed 5 bases at V and 1 base at J, with 14 bases between. The DNA for the CDR3 is TGTGCCAGCAGCCCTGAGGGGCCAGCGAACACTGAAGCTTTCTTT. Translating gives CASSPEGPANTEAFF.

The V gene is TRBV27, the J gene TRBJ2-1; TRBD2 aligns across 8 bases. The trim removed 4 bases at V and 4 bases at J, leaving 6 bases unmatched. The V gene's germline CDR1 is MNHEY and CDR2 SMNVEV (reference sequence). The length of the CDR3 is 15 residues. In nucleotides, the CDR3 is TGTGCCAGCAGTTACAGCCTAGCGGGTTACAATGAGCAGTTCTTC. Translated, it gives CASSYSLAGYNEQFF.

This chain uses TRBV5-6 with TRBJ2-3; 9 nucleotides line up with TRBD1. V dropped 4 bases and J dropped 2; count of bases not matched to a gene: 5. This CDR3 region has 15 residues. The germline CDR1 and CDR2 sequences are SGHDT and YYEEEE. CDR3 sequence (DNA): TGTGCCAGCAGCACCGGGACAGGGTTCACAGATACGCAGTATTTT. Translated, it gives CASSTGTGFTDTQYF.

The chain joins TRBV7-2 to TRBJ2-7; no definite D call. Germline CDR1 reads SGHTA; CDR2 reads FQGNSA. The V gene lost 0 bases and the J gene lost 0 bases, with 6 bases spanning the gap. The CDR3 has 14 residues. CDR3 residues: CASSLAHGSYEQYF. For the CDR3, the DNA is TGTGCCAGCAGCTTAGCGCACGGCTCCTACGAGCAGTACTTC.

This clone was seen once. This rearrangement joins TRBV4-3 to TRBJ2-3, with D hard to call. V was pared by 4 bases and J by 4 bases, with 24 bases between. Germline V gene data show CDR1 as LGHNA and CDR2 as YSLEER. There are 18 residues in the CDR3. DNA of the CDR3: TGCGCCAGCAGCCGGAAAGGGTGGTGGATAGATGGCCCAGATACGCAGTATTTT. Its protein product is CASSRKGWWIDGPDTQYF.

V usage is TRBV11-2 and J usage is TRBJ2-2; no definite D call. The CDR3 extends over 16 amino acids. Germline V gene lookup returns CDR1 SGHAT and CDR2 FQNNGV. The V end lost 1 base, the J end lost 6 bases, and 15 bases lay between the germline ends. As DNA, the CDR3 is TGTGCCAGCAGCTTAGTGGGCAGTTTGATCGCCGGGGAGCTGTTTTTT. Residues: CASSLVGSLIAGELFF.

This chain joins TRBV7-2 and TRBJ2-5, with D possibly being TRBD2 (6 bases). The CDR3 spans 15 residues. Germline-derived CDR1 and CDR2 are SGHTA and FQGNSA. V lost 5 bases and J 5 bases, leaving 18 bases between the germline ends. CDR3 in amino acids: CASSQGGALTETQYF. The CDR3, as DNA: TGTGCCAGCAGCCAAGGCGGGGCCCTAACTGAGACCCAGTACTTC.

This chain joins TRBV14 and TRBJ2-1; D perhaps matches TRBD2 (5 bases). This CDR3 has 14 amino acids. Looked up from germline, CDR1 is SGHDN and CDR2 is FVKESK. With 1 base removed from V and 8 bases from J, the gap between germline ends came to 12 bases. The CDR3 sequence is CASSQVAEEDEQFF. The CDR3 region has the DNA TGTGCCAGCAGCCAAGTGGCCGAGGAGGATGAGCAGTTCTTC.

The chain couples TRBV29-1 to TRBJ2-1; 8 bases align to TRBD2. With 6 bases clipped from V and 5 bases from J, the junction kept 9 bases outside the gene matches. The CDR3 consists of 14 residues. Per the germline V gene, CDR1 is SQVTM and CDR2 is ANQGSEA. The DNA for the CDR3 is TGCAGCGTCGCTCCTGCGGGAGGCAACAATGAGCAGTTCTTC. It encodes CSVAPAGGNNEQFF.

Here the CDR3 DNA reads TGCGCCAGCAGCCAATTTATCCTCAATGAGCAGTTCTTC. Translation: CASSQFILNEQFF. The chain is built from TRBV4-1 and TRBJ2-1; D remains ambiguous. The CDR3 covers 13 residues. Trimming cost V 2 bases and J 6 bases, with 8 bases left between them. Per the germline V gene, CDR1 is MGHRA and CDR2 is YSYEKL.

The rearrangement uses TRBV7-9 and TRBJ1-5, with TRBD1 matching over 7 bases. The CDR3 totals 17 residues. Germline loops: CDR1 SEHNR, CDR2 FQNEAQ (reference sequence). The V segment lost 0 bases and the J segment 1 base; nucleotides outside the gene matches: 6. The chain's CDR3 is CASSLALTGESNQPQHF. The CDR3 DNA follows: TGTGCCAGCAGCTTAGCACTCACAGGGGAGAGCAATCAGCCCCAGCATTTT.

The V call is TRBV2, the J call TRBJ1-5; TRBD1 matches at 8 bases. The CDR3 sequence is 14 residues long. The germline V gene has CDR1 SNHLY and CDR2 FYNNEI. With V trimmed by 3 bases and J by 11 bases, 9 bases remained unmatched. In DNA form, the CDR3 reads TGTGCCAGCAGTGAGACAGGGGTGGGCCAGGCCCAGCATTTT. Translated, it gives CASSETGVGQAQHF.

V and J are TRBV7-2 and TRBJ1-2, with D uncertain. V was pared by 4 bases and J by 8 bases, with 20 bases between. Germline V gene lookup returns CDR1 SGHTA and CDR2 FQGNSA. This CDR3 has 15 residues. The CDR3 sequence is CASSSSGSAPEGYTF. DNA of the CDR3: TGTGCCAGCAGCTCCAGTGGGTCGGCCCCGGAGGGCTACACCTTC.

The rearrangement links TRBV5-4 to TRBJ1-3, with a weak D call TRBD1 (6 bases). V lost 4 bases to trimming and J lost 4 bases, with 15 bases between them. CDR1 and CDR2 (germline): SGHNT, YYREEE (reference sequence). The CDR3 runs 15 residues. CDR3 sequence: CASSHPAGDGNTIYF. DNA of the CDR3: TGTGCCAGCAGCCACCCGGCAGGGGACGGAAACACCATATATTTT.

This clone was counted a single time. The chain is built from TRBV2 and TRBJ2-7; 9 bases agree with TRBD2. The CDR3 runs 15 residues. The germline V gene has CDR1 SNHLY and CDR2 FYNNEI. V gave up 7 bases and J gave up 0 bases; unmatched junction bases: 7. CDR3 coding DNA: TGTGCCAGCAAGGGGGCGGGAGGGGTCTCCTACGAGCAGTACTTC. Its translation: CASKGAGGVSYEQYF.